The present T cell receptor beta chain was sequenced within a study of blood T cell repertoires in COVID-19. About the study: Spain, Italy and the United States supplied samples that represented acute and convalescent COVID-19.

CDR1 is MNHEY, CDR2 SMNVEV, per germline (reference sequence). The V gene lost 2 bases and the J gene lost 3 bases, with 14 bases spanning the gap. The CDR3 totals 15 residues. The method was immunoSEQ multiplex PCR; TCRdb's version includes in-frame clones alone and lacks a portion of them. The sample lists about 190,000 clones, around nine tenths occurring once. The sequenced sample was peripheral blood. The chain has TRBV27 and TRBJ2-7; D possibly corresponds to TRBD1 (6 bases). The source of this sequence is a man in his 70s with active or convalescent COVID-19. This chain's CDR3 is CASSLEGQGIYEQYF. DNA of the CDR3: TGTGCCAGCAGTTTAGAGGGCCAGGGGATCTACGAGCAGTACTTC.